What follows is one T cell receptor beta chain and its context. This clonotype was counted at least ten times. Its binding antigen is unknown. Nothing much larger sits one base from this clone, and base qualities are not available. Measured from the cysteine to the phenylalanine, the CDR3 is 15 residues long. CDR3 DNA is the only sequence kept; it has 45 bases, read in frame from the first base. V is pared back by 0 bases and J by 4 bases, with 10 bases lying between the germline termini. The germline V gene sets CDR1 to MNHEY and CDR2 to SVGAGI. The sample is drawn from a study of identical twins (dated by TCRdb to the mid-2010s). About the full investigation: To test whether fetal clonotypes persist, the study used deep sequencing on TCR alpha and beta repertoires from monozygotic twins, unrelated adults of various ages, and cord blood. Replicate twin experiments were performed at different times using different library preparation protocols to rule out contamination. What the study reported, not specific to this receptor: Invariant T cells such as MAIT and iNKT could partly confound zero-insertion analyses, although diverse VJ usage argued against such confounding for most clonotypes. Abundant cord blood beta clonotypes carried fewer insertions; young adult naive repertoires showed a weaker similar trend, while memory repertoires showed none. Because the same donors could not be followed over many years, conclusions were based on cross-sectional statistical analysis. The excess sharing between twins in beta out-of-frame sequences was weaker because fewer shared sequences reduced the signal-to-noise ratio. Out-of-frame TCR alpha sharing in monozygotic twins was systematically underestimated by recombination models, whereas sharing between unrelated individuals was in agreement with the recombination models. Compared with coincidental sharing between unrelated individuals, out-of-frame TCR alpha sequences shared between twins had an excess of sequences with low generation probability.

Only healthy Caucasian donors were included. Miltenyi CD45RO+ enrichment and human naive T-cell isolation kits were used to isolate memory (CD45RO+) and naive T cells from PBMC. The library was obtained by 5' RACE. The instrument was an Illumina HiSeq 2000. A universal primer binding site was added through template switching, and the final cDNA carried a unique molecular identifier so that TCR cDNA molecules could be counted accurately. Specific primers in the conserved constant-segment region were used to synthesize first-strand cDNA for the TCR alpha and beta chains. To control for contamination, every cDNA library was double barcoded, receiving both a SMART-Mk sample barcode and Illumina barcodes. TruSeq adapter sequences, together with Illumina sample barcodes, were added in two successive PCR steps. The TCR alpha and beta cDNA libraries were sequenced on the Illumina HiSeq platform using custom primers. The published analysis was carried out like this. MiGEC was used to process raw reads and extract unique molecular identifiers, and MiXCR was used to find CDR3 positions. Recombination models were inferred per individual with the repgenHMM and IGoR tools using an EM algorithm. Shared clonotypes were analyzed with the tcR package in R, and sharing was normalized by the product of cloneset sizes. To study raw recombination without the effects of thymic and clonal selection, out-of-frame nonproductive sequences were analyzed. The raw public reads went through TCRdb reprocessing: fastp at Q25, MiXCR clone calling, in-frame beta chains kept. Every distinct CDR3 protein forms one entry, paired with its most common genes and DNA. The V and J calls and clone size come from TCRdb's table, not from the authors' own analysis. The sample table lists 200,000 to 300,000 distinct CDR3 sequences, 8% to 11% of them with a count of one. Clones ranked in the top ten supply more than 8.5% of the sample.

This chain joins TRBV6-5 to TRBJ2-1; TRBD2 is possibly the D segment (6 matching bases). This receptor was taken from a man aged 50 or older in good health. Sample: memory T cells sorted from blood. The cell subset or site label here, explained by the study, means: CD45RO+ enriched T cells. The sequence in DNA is TGTGCCAGCAGTTACTCTGCGGGAAGATACAATGAGCAGTTCTTC. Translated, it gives CASSYSAGRYNEQFF.